Shown below are 25 T cell receptor beta chains from a single sample sequenced in a study of T cells after yellow fever vaccination. TCRdb independently ran MiXCR on the 5' RACE reads; one entry per CDR3 protein. The data show under 200,000 distinct CDR3 sequences, approximately 9.9% seen once. The source material was CD8+ T cells sorted from PBMCs, sampled 15 days after the yellow fever booster vaccination. The receptors here all came from a man younger than 35 who received the YFV17D yellow fever vaccine.

The sample holds many counts of this clonotype. The chain recombines TRBV29-1 with TRBJ2-1; D is undetermined. CDR3 length equals 12 residues. Germline values: CDR1 SQVTM, CDR2 ANQGSEA. V dropped 0 bases and J dropped 9 bases, with 9 bases sitting between them. The CDR3 protein is CSVEDLVGEQFF. The CDR3 DNA sequence: TGCAGCGTTGAAGATCTGGTCGGTGAGCAGTTCTTC.

This clonotype has more than one count but fewer than ten. This chain uses TRBV11-2 with TRBJ1-5; D remains unclear. This CDR3 has 15 amino acids. V shed 0 bases and J shed 1 base, with 7 bases lying between them. Germline V gene sequence: CDR1 SGHAT, CDR2 FQNNGV. The CDR3: CASSLEALSNQPQHF. The CDR3 bases are TGTGCCAGCAGCTTAGAGGCACTAAGCAATCAGCCCCAGCATTTT.

The chain has TRBV19 and TRBJ1-6; TRBD1 might be the D (6 bases). CDR1 LNHDA and CDR2 SQIVND come from the germline V gene (reference sequence). Trimming cost V 6 bases and J 6 bases, with 15 bases left between them. The CDR3 length is 15 residues. The CDR3 loop is CASSIGTSCNSPLHF. The CDR3 nucleotides read TGTGCCAGTAGCATCGGGACATCGTGTAATTCACCCCTCCACTTT.

This clonotype has a handful of counts. In DNA, the CDR3 is TGTGCCACCAGCAGAGATGGAGTAGCGGGGGGGGATGAGCAGTTCTTC. This gives the protein CATSRDGVAGGDEQFF. This sequence joins TRBV15 and TRBJ2-1; 11 bases line up with TRBD2. CDR1 and CDR2 (germline): LNHNV, YYDKDF (reference sequence). The CDR3 has 16 amino acids. J gave up 8 bases and V 0 bases, and 6 bases lay outside the gene matches. The full variable domain, completed using reference TRBV15 and TRBJ2-1, is DAMVIQNPRYQVTQFGKPVTLSCSQTLNHNVMYWYQQKSSQAPKLLFHYYDKDFNNEADTPDNFQSRRPNTSFCFLDIRSPGLGDTAMYLCATSRDGVAGGDEQFFGPGTRLTVL.

The V gene is TRBV12-3 or TRBV12-4, the J gene TRBJ2-5, with D uncertain. This CDR3 comprises 14 residues. V was shortened by 7 bases and J by 5 bases, with 17 bases between the two germline ends. The CDR3, as DNA: TGTGCCAGCACCATCTTAGCCGGGCGGGAGACCCAGTACTTC. Amino acids: CASTILAGRETQYF.

J is TRBJ1-4 and V is TRBV7-9, with unresolved D. The CDR3 is 12 amino acids. V lost 5 bases to trimming and J lost 5 bases, with 6 bases between them. The germline CDR1 and CDR2 sequences are SEHNR and FQNEAQ (reference sequence). CDR3 sequence (DNA): TGTGCCAGCAGCCAACGGAATGAAAAACTGTTTTTT. This encodes CASSQRNEKLFF.

J is TRBJ1-6 and V is TRBV7-9; 9 bases are shared with TRBD1. There are 15 residues in the CDR3. Per germline, CDR1 SEHNR and CDR2 FQNEAQ (reference sequence). With V trimmed by 2 bases and J by 8 bases, 4 bases remained unmatched. The CDR3 region is CASSLTGGSDSPLHF. CDR3 in DNA: TGTGCCAGCAGCTTAACAGGGGGCTCTGATTCACCCCTCCACTTT. The full variable domain, with the rest looked up from reference TRBV7-9 and TRBJ1-6, is DTGVSQNPRHKITKRGQNVTFRCDPISEHNRLYWYRQTLGQGPEFLTYFQNEAQLEKSRLLSDRFSAERPKGSFSTLEIQRTEQGDSAMYLCASSLTGGSDSPLHFGNGTRLTVT.

The J gene is TRBJ2-7, the V gene TRBV5-1, with D possibly being TRBD1 or TRBD2 (5 bases each). Germline CDR1 SGHRS, CDR2 YFSETQ. CDR3 size: 15 residues. V shed 4 bases and J shed 0 bases, with 14 bases lying between them. The CDR3 loop reads CASSPYFGTSYEQYF. The DNA of the CDR3 is TGCGCCAGCAGCCCGTATTTCGGGACCTCCTACGAGCAGTACTTC.

The chain combines TRBV4-1 with TRBJ2-7; possibly TRBD1 for D (5 bases). The CDR3 has 14 residues. Between the trimmed V and J ends, which lost 1 base and 4 bases, there was a span of 11 bases. CDR1 and CDR2 from the germline V gene are MGHRA and YSYEKL. DNA of the CDR3: TGCGCCAGCAGCCAAGTGGCAGGACATTACGAGCAGTACTTC. It translates to CASSQVAGHYEQYF.

This clonotype has more than one count but fewer than ten. The chain recombines TRBV27 with TRBJ2-3; 7 bases are a match to TRBD1. The CDR3 has 16 residues. The germline gives CDR1 MNHEY, CDR2 SMNVEV (reference sequence). V trimming: 5 bases; J trimming: 1 base; junction bases outside the gene matches: 9. In nucleotides, the CDR3 is TGTGCCAGCAGTATACCCCGGGACAGAGGCACAGATACGCAGTATTTT. Its translation is CASSIPRDRGTDTQYF.

This CDR3 is CASSEAGRTYEQYF. The CDR3 DNA reads as TGTGCCAGCAGTGAGGCCGGACGGACCTACGAGCAGTACTTC. The J gene is TRBJ2-7, the V gene TRBV2; the D is unclear. This CDR3 comprises 14 residues. Germline V gene sequence: CDR1 SNHLY, CDR2 FYNNEI. V lost 3 bases to trimming and J lost 2 bases, with 11 bases between them. The complete variable domain, with remaining parts taken from reference TRBV2 and TRBJ2-7, reads EPEVTQTPSHQVTQMGQEVILRCVPISNHLYFYWYRQILGQKVEFLVSFYNNEISEKSEIFDDQFSVERPDGSNFTLKIRSTKLEDSAMYFCASSEAGRTYEQYFGPGTRLTVT.

J is TRBJ2-1 and V is TRBV28, with D tentatively TRBD2 (5 bases). CDR3 length equals 13 residues. V lost 6 bases and J 10 bases, leaving 16 bases between the germline ends. Germline loops: CDR1 MDHEN, CDR2 SYDVKM. The CDR3 is CASSPNPGIEQFF. The CDR3 DNA reads TGTGCCAGCAGCCCCAACCCCGGGATCGAGCAGTTCTTC.

This clonotype came up a few times. This sequence joins TRBV5-6 and TRBJ1-1; maybe TRBD1 (6 bases). Trimming took 5 bases from V and 11 from J, leaving 22 bases between them. From germline, CDR1 is SGHDT and CDR2 YYEEEE. The CDR3 runs to 14 residues. CDR3 loop: CASSRGGRPSGAFF. CDR3 coding DNA: TGTGCCAGCAGTCGGGGGGGGCGGCCCTCCGGCGCTTTCTTT.

The sample holds a few counts of this clonotype. V is TRBV7-8 and J is TRBJ2-2, with a possible D match to TRBD2 (6 bases). The CDR3 sequence is 19 residues long. V gave up 7 bases and J gave up 3 bases, with 27 bases separating them. Germline-derived CDR1 and CDR2 are SGHVS and FQNEAQ. The CDR3 loop is CASTIIMRGRDYDTGELFF. CDR3 in DNA: TGTGCCAGCACCATTATAATGCGGGGTCGAGACTACGACACCGGGGAGCTGTTTTTT.

The rearrangement joins TRBV10-2 to TRBJ1-2; the D gene is possibly TRBD1 (5 bases). This CDR3 has 13 amino acids. The V and J ends lost 5 bases and 7 bases respectively, with 14 bases between them. Per germline, CDR1 WSHSY and CDR2 SAAADI. CDR3 nucleotides: TGCGCCAGCAGTTCAGGGATGAAGGGTGGCTACACCTTC. The encoded protein is CASSSGMKGGYTF.

This clonotype turned up a few times. The rearrangement links TRBV3-1 to TRBJ2-1, with TRBD1 matching 7 bases. The CDR3 sequence is 15 residues long. The trim removed 6 bases at V and 4 bases at J, leaving 9 bases unmatched. The germline CDR1 and CDR2 sequences are LGHDT and YNNKEL (reference sequence). CDR3 region: CASSSIGTAYNEQFF. CDR3 DNA sequence: TGTGCCAGCAGTTCAATCGGGACAGCTTACAATGAGCAGTTCTTC.

This rearrangement joins TRBV9 to TRBJ2-1, with TRBD2 matching over 12 bases. Germline loops: CDR1 SGDLS, CDR2 YYNGEE. The CDR3 runs 16 residues. With 5 bases clipped from V and 9 bases from J, the junction kept 12 bases outside the gene matches. For the CDR3, the DNA is TGTGCCAGCAGTCGTCTAGCGGGGGGGCCGGAGGGTGAGCAGTTCTTC. It specifies CASSRLAGGPEGEQFF.

The rearrangement links TRBV19 to TRBJ2-1; TRBD1 aligns across 7 bases. The CDR3 is 15 amino acids. CDR1 LNHDA and CDR2 SQIVND come from the germline V gene (reference sequence). The J segment lost 0 bases and the V segment lost 4 bases, leaving 3 bases of the junction unmatched. The CDR3 DNA reads TGTGCCAGTAGTAAGGGACAGAGCTCCTACAATGAGCAGTTCTTC. Translation gives CASSKGQSSYNEQFF.

Regarding this clonotype: The junction does not match germline at one end; this may be a read error. The chain recombines TRBV4-2 with TRBJ1-1, with 7 bases lining up with TRBD1. CDR1 and CDR2 from the germline V gene are LGHNA and YNFKEQ. This CDR3 is 15 amino acids long. In DNA, the CDR3 is TGTGCCAGCAACCAAGCAAACAGGGGCCCCCCTGAAGCTTTCTTT. Translated, it gives CASNQANRGPPEAFF.

The chain has TRBV7-9 and TRBJ2-7; tentative D call: TRBD1 (6 bases). V shed 6 bases and J shed 6 bases, with 15 bases lying between them. Per germline, CDR1 SEHNR and CDR2 FQNEAQ (reference sequence). The CDR3 has 13 residues. The CDR3 DNA is TGTGCCAGCAGTCTGGAAACAGGGCCCGAGCAGTACGTC. It translates to CASSLETGPEQYV.

The chain links TRBV5-1 to TRBJ2-5, with 7 bases aligning to TRBD2. This CDR3 spans 18 amino acids. Germline V lookup: CDR1 SGHRS, CDR2 YFSETQ. With V trimmed by 2 bases and J by 2 bases, 15 bases remained unmatched. The DNA for the CDR3 is TGCGCCAGCAGCTTAAGGGAGCGGGGAAGGCTGGGACAAGAGACCCAGTACTTC. The encoded protein is CASSLRERGRLGQETQYF. The variable domain in full, completed from reference TRBV5-1 and TRBJ2-5, reads KAGVTQTPRYLIKTRGQQVTLSCSPISGHRSVSWYQQTPGQGLQFLFEYFSETQRNKGNFPGRFSGRQFSNSRSEMNVSTLELGDSALYLCASSLRERGRLGQETQYFGPGTRLLVL.

This clonotype has a handful of counts. CDR3 DNA: TGCGCCAGCAGCTTGGCGGAGGGCGTATTTTACGAGCAGTACTTC. Translating gives CASSLAEGVFYEQYF. The V gene is TRBV5-1, the J gene TRBJ2-7; a weak D match, TRBD2 (6 bases). Between the trimmed V and J ends, which lost 0 bases and 4 bases, there was a span of 14 bases. The CDR3 sequence is 15 residues long. Germline-derived CDR1 and CDR2 are SGHRS and YFSETQ.

Ten or more counts support this clonotype. V and J are TRBV4-2 and TRBJ2-3, with TRBD2 matching over 7 bases. V was clipped by 1 base and J by 1 base; unmatched bases: 5. CDR3 length equals 16 residues. Germline V lookup: CDR1 LGHNA, CDR2 YNFKEQ. The CDR3 DNA sequence: TGTGCCAGCAGCCAAGTTGGGGGGGACCGCACAGATACGCAGTATTTT. As protein: CASSQVGGDRTDTQYF.

This clonotype was detected only a few times. The chain couples TRBV5-5 to TRBJ1-5, with a weak D call TRBD1 (5 bases). V lost 0 bases to trimming and J lost 2 bases, with 9 bases between them. The CDR3 totals 15 residues. Germline CDR1 is SGHKS and CDR2 is YYEKEE (reference sequence). CDR3 nucleotide sequence: TGTGCCAGCAGCTTGGGACAGCTTGGCAATCAGCCCCAGCATTTT. Protein: CASSLGQLGNQPQHF.

This clonotype showed up many times. The V call is TRBV23-1, the J call TRBJ2-1; the match to TRBD2 covers 12 bases. TRBV23-1 belongs to the ORF category, with a function that is uncertain. The CDR3 covers 16 residues. V gave up 3 bases and J gave up 8 bases; unmatched junction bases: 8. The CDR3 sequence: CASSHQPSGGADEQFF. In DNA form, the CDR3 reads TGCGCCAGCAGTCATCAACCTAGCGGGGGGGCCGATGAGCAGTTCTTC.